These 3 T cell receptor beta chains originate from one sample sequenced in a study of T cell repertoires in cytomegalovirus infection. For these receptors, no antigen is known. TCRdb redid the calling of the reads with MiXCR, one entry per CDR3 protein. The sample consists of approximately 280,000 distinct CDR3 sequences, roughly a fifth of them appearing once. The source material was cultured PBMCs, sampled from culture after CMV antigen stimulation. The receptors derive from a human donor in good health (CMV status not recorded). Some clones in this sample may be carry-over from other donors' samples.

This clonotype showed up just a few times. This rearrangement joins TRBV12-3 or TRBV12-4 to TRBJ1-1; D unresolved. V lost 3 bases, J lost 0 bases, and 11 bases lay in between. The CDR3 extends over 15 amino acids. Written as DNA, the CDR3 is TGTGCCAGCAGTTTTTGGAACGGGTTGAACACTGAAGCTTTCTTT. This codes for CASSFWNGLNTEAFF.

The chain carries TRBV19 and TRBJ1-5; TRBD1 agrees at 8 bases. The V gene end was trimmed by 1 base and the J gene end by 6 bases; junction bases not matched to a gene: 5. Germline V lookup: CDR1 LNHDA, CDR2 SQIVND (reference sequence). The CDR3 is made up of 15 amino acids. CDR3 coding DNA: TGTGCCAGTAGTATAGGGACAGGGTTCGGTCAGCCCCAGCATTTT. Amino acid sequence: CASSIGTGFGQPQHF.

Note on this clonotype: An end of the junction does not agree with germline; a read error may underlie this. The V and J genes are TRBV29-1 and TRBJ1-1; tentatively, D is TRBD1 (5 bases). The CDR3 loop spans 13 amino acids. Germline CDR1 is SQVTM and CDR2 is ANQGSEA. In nucleotides, the CDR3 is TGCAGCGTTGTTCACAGGCTGAACACTGAAGCTTACTTT. Amino acids: CSVVHRLNTEAYF.